This T cell receptor beta chain emerged from a study of T cell clones after liver transplantation. For the study at large: Post-transplant blood was tracked for graft-donor-reactive T cell clones identified in a pre-transplant mixed lymphocyte reaction.

The assay was immunoSEQ multiplex PCR, and TCRdb's table has in-frame clones only and misses some. Among roughly 97,000 clones listed, approximately 78% were seen once. Germline V CDR1 and CDR2: SGHVS, FQNEAQ. The CDR3 contains 15 residues. J gave up 4 bases and V 5 bases, and 7 bases lay outside the gene matches. This TCR derives from a human donor who received a liver transplant. The sample here was CD4+ T cells from blood, taken before liver transplant. This sequence joins TRBV7-8 and TRBJ2-1; 8 positions match TRBD2. The CDR3 nucleotides are TGTGCCAGCAGCCAGGGACTAGTCGCATACAATGAGCAGTTCTTC. Translating gives CASSQGLVAYNEQFF.